This entry lists 25 T cell receptor beta chains sequenced from one sample in a study of blood T cell repertoires in COVID-19. Only in-frame clones appear in the TCRdb table, and some are missing; sequencing was by immunoSEQ multiplex PCR. The sample includes 190,000 or so clones, 81% of them seen just once. What was sequenced was PBMCs or T cells enriched from blood (not recorded which). The source of these receptors is a man aged 35-49 years who had recovered from COVID-19.

CDR3 sequence (DNA): TGTGCCAGCAGTCTCGTCAAAGTCGGAGCCGAAGCTTTCTTT. Amino acid sequence: CASSLVKVGAEAFF. The chain couples TRBV6-5 to TRBJ1-1, with unresolved D. The CDR3 contains 14 residues. Germline V gene sequence: CDR1 MNHEY, CDR2 SVGAGI. The V and J ends lost 5 bases and 8 bases respectively, with 18 bases between them.

This clone was seen only a few times. CDR3 residues: CASSQDIGQGFTDTQYF. The CDR3 coding sequence is TGCGCCAGCAGCCAAGATATAGGACAGGGTTTCACAGATACGCAGTATTTT. The genes are TRBV4-1 and TRBJ2-3; 8 positions agree with TRBD1. V was pared by 0 bases and J by 2 bases, with 7 bases of the junction left unmatched. The CDR3 loop spans 17 amino acids. Germline V CDR1 and CDR2: MGHRA, YSYEKL.

This clone was seen a few times. The rearrangement joins TRBV7-9 to TRBJ2-5; 10 bases are shared with TRBD2. Germline CDR1 and CDR2: SEHNR and FQNEAQ (reference sequence). The CDR3 has 13 amino acids. V trimming: 3 bases; J trimming: 11 bases; junction bases outside the gene matches: 6. CDR3 DNA sequence: TGTGCCAGCAGCTTTCCGACTAGCGGGCCACAGTACTTC. It codes for CASSFPTSGPQYF.

In DNA form, the CDR3 reads TGTGCCAGCAGCTTATTGGTCGCCTCTTCATGGGGGGGCTCTGGCTACACCTTC. This gives the protein CASSLLVASSWGGSGYTF. The V and J genes are TRBV7-6 and TRBJ1-2; tentatively, D is TRBD1 (6 bases). The germline V gene encodes CDR1 SGHVS and CDR2 FNYEAQ. V was cut by 2 bases and J by 7 bases, with 26 bases left in between. This CDR3 is built from 18 residues.

V usage is TRBV6-4 and J usage is TRBJ1-2, with 8 bases matching TRBD1. V lost 5 bases to trimming and J lost 7 bases; unmatched junction nucleotides: 9. CDR3 length: 14 residues. CDR1 and CDR2 from the germline V gene are MRHNA and SNTAGT. The CDR3 is CASSISGGATGYTF. The DNA of the CDR3 is TGTGCCAGCAGTATATCAGGGGGCGCCACTGGCTACACCTTC.

The chain recombines TRBV4-1 with TRBJ1-6; 10 bases are shared with TRBD1. Germline V gene data show CDR1 as MGHRA and CDR2 as YSYEKL. CDR3 length: 16 amino acids. The V gene end was trimmed by 3 bases and the J gene end by 8 bases; junction bases not matched to a gene: 7. CDR3: CASSHQTGGADSPLHF. The CDR3 DNA sequence: TGCGCCAGCAGCCACCAGACAGGGGGCGCGGATTCACCCCTCCACTTT.

This chain joins TRBV21-1 and TRBJ2-1; TRBD2, the table's D call, lacks a check against the DNA. TRBV21-1 corresponds to a pseudogene. The CDR3 extends over 14 amino acids. CDR3 in amino acids: CASSKFIPRDEQFF. In DNA, the CDR3 is TGTGCCAGCAGCAAATTCATTCCCCGGGATGAGCAGTTCTTC.

The rearrangement joins TRBV5-6 to TRBJ1-1, with D possibly being TRBD1 (6 bases). The CDR3 loop spans 13 amino acids. From germline, CDR1 is SGHDT and CDR2 YYEEEE. V gave up 2 bases and J gave up 6 bases, with 11 bases separating them. The CDR3 loop reads CASSFGGPAEAFF. The CDR3, as DNA: TGTGCCAGCAGCTTTGGGGGCCCGGCTGAAGCTTTCTTT.

This rearrangement joins TRBV6-5 to TRBJ2-1; 9 bases map to TRBD1. V lost 6 bases and J lost 7; bases outside the gene matches: 10. The germline V gene has CDR1 MNHEY and CDR2 SVGAGI. The CDR3 sequence is 15 residues long. The CDR3 loop reads CASRTTGTGRNEQFF. The CDR3 DNA reads as TGTGCCAGCAGAACTACCGGGACAGGGAGGAATGAGCAGTTCTTC.

This clone occurred once. The chain joins TRBV2 to TRBJ2-5; TRBD1 aligns across 10 bases. The CDR3 has 15 residues. V shed 6 bases and J 2 bases; nucleotides not matched to a gene: 6. CDR1 is SNHLY and CDR2 is FYNNEI in the germline V gene. This CDR3 is CASRGGQGNQETQYF. In nucleotides, the CDR3 is TGTGCCAGCAGGGGGGGACAGGGGAATCAAGAGACCCAGTACTTC.

V usage is TRBV5-1 and J usage is TRBJ1-1, with 9 nucleotides matching TRBD1. The CDR3 has 17 residues. The V segment lost 2 bases and the J segment 2 bases; nucleotides outside the gene matches: 10. Germline V gene lookup returns CDR1 SGHRS and CDR2 YFSETQ. Here the CDR3 reads CASSFGDRDYTNTEAFF. CDR3 in DNA: TGCGCCAGCAGCTTTGGGGACAGGGATTACACCAACACTGAAGCTTTCTTT.

The rearrangement uses TRBV9 and TRBJ1-3; 7 positions agree with TRBD1. J lost 0 bases, V lost 1 base, and 4 bases had no gene match. The CDR3 loop spans 16 amino acids. Per germline, CDR1 SGDLS and CDR2 YYNGEE. CDR3: CASSVTPGGSGNTIYF. As DNA, the CDR3 is TGTGCCAGCAGCGTAACTCCAGGGGGCTCTGGAAACACCATATATTTT.

V usage is TRBV3-1 (or the pseudogene TRBV3-2) and J usage is TRBJ2-1, with 8 positions matching TRBD2. This CDR3 region has 16 residues. V shed 4 bases and J 4 bases; nucleotides not matched to a gene: 9. CDR1 is LGHDT, CDR2 YNNKEL, per germline (reference sequence). CDR3 region: CASSRLPGGDYNEQFF. CDR3 sequence (DNA): TGTGCCAGCAGCCGGTTGCCGGGAGGGGATTACAATGAGCAGTTCTTC.

This clone has only a few counts. In DNA form, the CDR3 reads TGTGCCAGCAGCACGGTACTTCAAGAGACCCAGTACTTC. Translating it yields CASSTVLQETQYF. The chain links TRBV5-4 to TRBJ2-5, with D hard to call. Germline CDR1 SGHNT, CDR2 YYREEE (reference sequence). The CDR3 totals 13 residues. V lost 4 bases to trimming and J lost 2 bases, with 9 bases between them. The full variable domain, with the rest looked up from reference TRBV5-4 and TRBJ2-5, is ETGVTQSPTHLIKTRGQQVTLRCSSQSGHNTVSWYQQALGQGPQFIFQYYREEENGRGNFPPRFSGLQFPNYSSELNVNALELDDSALYLCASSTVLQETQYFGPGTRLLVL.

The rearrangement links TRBV7-9 to TRBJ1-1; no firm D call. Trimming stripped 5 bases from V and 4 bases from J, with 8 bases between. Germline CDR1 is SEHNR and CDR2 is FQNEAQ (reference sequence). CDR3 length equals 12 residues. The CDR3 region is CASSHGGTEAFF. CDR3 coding DNA: TGTGCCAGCAGCCATGGCGGCACTGAAGCTTTCTTT.

The rearrangement joins TRBV19 to TRBJ2-3; TRBD1 aligns across 12 bases. The CDR3 totals 18 residues. Unmatched junction bases numbered 10, after V lost 2 bases and J lost 4 bases. Germline V gives CDR1 LNHDA, CDR2 SQIVND (reference sequence). The CDR3 DNA sequence: TGTGCCAGTAGTATAAAGGGACAGGGGGCTCTGGGCTCAGATACGCAGTATTTT. It yields the protein CASSIKGQGALGSDTQYF. Full variable domain (missing parts from reference TRBV19 and TRBJ2-3): DGGITQSPKYLFRKEGQNVTLSCEQNLNHDAMYWYRQDPGQGLRLIYYSQIVNDFQKGDIAEGYSVSREKKESFPLTVTSAQKNPTAFYLCASSIKGQGALGSDTQYFGPGTRLTVL.

The chain couples TRBV7-6 to TRBJ2-3; TRBD2 is a possible D gene (6 bases). This CDR3 region has 15 residues. Germline CDR1 and CDR2: SGHVS and FNYEAQ. Trimming cost V 5 bases and J 4 bases, with 16 bases left between them. CDR3 coding DNA: TGTGCCAGCAGCCCTAGTCCTCGGGAGCCAGATACGCAGTATTTT. Its translation: CASSPSPREPDTQYF.

The chain combines TRBV5-1 with TRBJ1-1, with a weak D call TRBD1 (6 bases). With 4 bases removed from V and 0 bases from J, the gap between germline ends came to 28 bases. Germline CDR1 is SGHRS and CDR2 is YFSETQ. The CDR3 extends over 20 amino acids. This CDR3 is CASSIFRVRDTEGMNTEAFF. The CDR3 DNA reads as TGCGCCAGCAGCATTTTTCGGGTTAGGGACACCGAGGGTATGAACACTGAAGCTTTCTTT.

This sequence joins TRBV7-2 and TRBJ1-5, with TRBD1 matching over 7 bases. The trim removed 0 bases at V and 3 bases at J, leaving 2 bases unmatched. In germline, CDR1 is SGHTA, CDR2 FQGNSA. The length of the CDR3 is 15 residues. The CDR3 DNA is TGTGCCAGCAGCTTAGCAGGGGGCCCCAATCAGCCCCAGCATTTT. Translated: CASSLAGGPNQPQHF.

This rearrangement joins TRBV2 to TRBJ1-4; 7 nucleotides agree with TRBD1. The ends lost 6 bases at V and 8 bases at J; junction bases unmatched: 12. CDR1 SNHLY and CDR2 FYNNEI come from the germline V gene. The CDR3 has 15 amino acids. This chain's CDR3 is CASSYRGKSSEKLFF. CDR3 in DNA: TGTGCCAGCAGCTACAGGGGAAAGAGTAGCGAAAAACTGTTTTTT. Filled out from reference TRBV2 and TRBJ1-4, the complete variable domain reads EPEVTQTPSHQVTQMGQEVILRCVPISNHLYFYWYRQILGQKVEFLVSFYNNEISEKSEIFDDQFSVERPDGSNFTLKIRSTKLEDSAMYFCASSYRGKSSEKLFFGSGTQLSVL.

This chain's CDR3 is CASATTGTGSYNEQFF. The CDR3 coding sequence is TGTGCCAGCGCCACTACAGGGACAGGATCCTACAATGAGCAGTTCTTC. The chain joins TRBV28 to TRBJ2-1; 8 bases are a match to TRBD1. Germline V gene sequence: CDR1 MDHEN, CDR2 SYDVKM. J was trimmed by 1 base and V by 8 bases; bases with no gene match: 10. This CDR3 is built from 16 residues.

The genes are TRBV12-3 or TRBV12-4 and TRBJ2-7, with 12 bases fitting TRBD2. Losses at the gene ends were 6 bases for V and 12 bases for J; bases not matched to a gene: 9. This CDR3 has 13 residues. As DNA, the CDR3 is TGTGCCAGCAGAACAACTAGCGGGAGGCGAGCGTACTTC. It translates to CASRTTSGRRAYF.

The J gene is TRBJ2-7, the V gene TRBV3-1 (or the pseudogene TRBV3-2); TRBD2 might be the D (7 bases). Trimming left V 4 bases short and J 0 bases short, with 16 bases between. CDR3 length equals 16 residues. CDR1 LGHDT and CDR2 YNNKEL come from the germline V gene (reference sequence). For the CDR3, the DNA is TGTGCCAGCAGCCTTGGGGGGGCTAGGAGCTCCTACGAGCAGTACTTC. Residues: CASSLGGARSSYEQYF.

The chain carries TRBV30 and TRBJ2-5, with D hard to call. This CDR3 contains 12 residues. Looked up from germline, CDR1 is GTSNPN and CDR2 is SVGIG (reference sequence). V shed 4 bases and J shed 0 bases, with 6 bases lying between them. CDR3: CAWNQDQETQYF. The CDR3 nucleotides are TGTGCCTGGAACCAGGACCAAGAGACCCAGTACTTC.

The sample holds one count of this clone. The V and J genes are TRBV10-3 and TRBJ1-1; D perhaps matches TRBD1 (5 bases). Germline values: CDR1 ENHRY, CDR2 SYGVKD. Trimming took off 8 bases at V and 3 bases at J, with 10 bases between the two ends. The CDR3 contains 12 residues. The CDR3, as DNA: TGTGCCATCGGGGGGTCGGACACTGAAGCTTTCTTT. This sequence encodes CAIGGSDTEAFF.